This passage covers 8 T cell receptor beta chains from one sample sequenced in a study of shared clonotypes between healthy human individuals. Repertoires were generated with immunoSEQ multiplex PCR, while TCRdb's copy carries only in-frame clones and drops some. The sample consists of roughly 2.2 million clones, around 92% of them appearing once. Specimen: naive CD4+ T cells from PBMCs. Subset reported: CD45RA+ positively selected. The receptors derive from a man between 18 and 35 years old in good health. Some clones in this sample may be carry-over from other donors' samples.

This clone was seen a single time. J is TRBJ2-1 and V is TRBV6-5, with 9 bases identical to TRBD1. This CDR3 is 15 amino acids long. The V gene's germline CDR1 is MNHEY and CDR2 SVGAGI. V dropped 6 bases and J dropped 4; count of bases not matched to a gene: 7. CDR3 amino acids: CASSQNRGLYNEQFF. CDR3 nucleotide sequence: TGTGCCAGCAGCCAAAACAGGGGGCTTTACAATGAGCAGTTCTTC.

The V gene is TRBV7-9, the J gene TRBJ2-5; D is possibly TRBD2 (6 bases). Germline assignment: CDR1 SEHNR and CDR2 FQNEAQ (reference sequence). This CDR3 region has 13 residues. V gave up 7 bases and J gave up 7 bases, with 16 bases separating them. The CDR3: CASNEGPGGTQYF. The DNA for the CDR3 is TGTGCCAGCAATGAGGGTCCCGGGGGGACCCAGTACTTC.

The chain is built from TRBV19 and TRBJ2-1; 9 positions agree with TRBD2. The ends lost 4 bases at V and 6 bases at J; junction bases unmatched: 16. Germline V gene sequence: CDR1 LNHDA, CDR2 SQIVND (reference sequence). The CDR3 is made up of 18 amino acids. CDR3 bases: TGTGCCAGTAGTACCCATCCAATGCGGGAGGGCCTGGTCAATGAGCAGTTCTTC. Translated: CASSTHPMREGLVNEQFF.

This clone was counted a single time. This sequence joins TRBV18 and TRBJ2-5, with 7 bases lining up with TRBD2. The CDR3 runs 15 residues. The junction had 6 bases not matched to a gene; V was cut back by 1 base and J by 4 bases. Germline CDR1 KGHSH, CDR2 LQKENI. For the CDR3, the DNA is TGTGCCAGCTCACCACAGAGGGAGGGAACAGAGACCCAGTACTTC. As protein: CASSPQREGTETQYF.

The V and J genes are TRBV27 and TRBJ2-2, with 7 bases fitting TRBD2. This CDR3 has 16 amino acids. Germline CDR1 MNHEY, CDR2 SMNVEV (reference sequence). V was clipped by 5 bases and J by 0 bases; unmatched bases: 6. The CDR3 reads CASSPPLAANTGELFF. In nucleotides, the CDR3 is TGTGCCAGCAGTCCCCCTCTAGCGGCGAACACCGGGGAGCTGTTTTTT.

V is TRBV29-1 and J is TRBJ2-2; D unresolved. CDR1 SQVTM and CDR2 ANQGSEA come from the germline V gene. The V gene lost 5 bases and the J gene lost 1 base, with 5 bases spanning the gap. The CDR3 is made up of 12 amino acids. In DNA form, the CDR3 reads TGCAGCGTTTCACAGAACACCGGGGAGCTGTTTTTT. It specifies CSVSQNTGELFF.

V and J are TRBV18 and TRBJ2-7, with D possibly being TRBD1 (6 bases). CDR3 length: 15 residues. Deletions cut 3 bases from V and 3 bases from J, with 15 bases between. Germline-derived CDR1 and CDR2 are KGHSH and LQKENI. CDR3 DNA: TGTGCCAGCTCACCGACAGGCCGGCCTTACTACGAGCAGTACTTC. This translates into CASSPTGRPYYEQYF.

The rearrangement joins TRBV11-2 to TRBJ1-2; 7 nucleotides agree with TRBD1. The CDR3 consists of 16 residues. V lost 1 base to trimming and J lost 8 bases; unmatched junction nucleotides: 13. Germline loops: CDR1 SGHAT, CDR2 FQNNGV. CDR3 DNA: TGTGCCAGCAGCTTAGGCAACCCCTACAGGGGACAGGGCTACACCTTC. This gives the protein CASSLGNPYRGQGYTF.